This TCR beta chain emerged from a study of T cells after yellow fever vaccination. There are 15 residues in the CDR3. The germline V gene has CDR1 DFQATT and CDR2 SNEGSKA (reference sequence). The V gene end was trimmed by 5 bases and the J gene end by 5 bases; junction bases not matched to a gene: 13. This clonotype was counted only a few times. They built TCR cDNA with 5'RACE template switching, a step that put in a universal primer site and UMIs. TCRdb fed the 5' RACE reads into MiXCR, producing one record per CDR3 protein. The sample lists some 400,000 distinct CDR3 sequences, around a sixth occurring once.

The input for sequencing was PBMCs, taken before the yellow fever booster vaccination. The receptor was derived from a young man who received the YFV17D yellow fever vaccine. The V gene is TRBV20-1, the J gene TRBJ2-5; 8 bases match TRBD2. The CDR3 DNA reads as TGCAGTGCTGCCGGGGGGGGAGCCAATGAGGAGACCCAGTACTTC. Amino acids: CSAAGGGANEETQYF.